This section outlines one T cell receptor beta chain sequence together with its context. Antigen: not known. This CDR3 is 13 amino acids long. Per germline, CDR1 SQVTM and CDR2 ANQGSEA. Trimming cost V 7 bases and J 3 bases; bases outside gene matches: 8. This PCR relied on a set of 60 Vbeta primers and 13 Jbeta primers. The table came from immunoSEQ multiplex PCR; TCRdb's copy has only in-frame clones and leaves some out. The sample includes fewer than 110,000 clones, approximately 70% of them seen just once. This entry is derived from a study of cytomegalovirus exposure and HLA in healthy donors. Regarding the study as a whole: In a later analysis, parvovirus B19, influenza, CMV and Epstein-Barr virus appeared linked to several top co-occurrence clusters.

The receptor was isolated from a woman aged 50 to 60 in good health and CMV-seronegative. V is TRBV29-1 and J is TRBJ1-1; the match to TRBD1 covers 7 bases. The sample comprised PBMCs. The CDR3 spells CSAGGGLDTEAFF. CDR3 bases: TGCAGCGCGGGAGGGGGCTTAGACACTGAAGCTTTCTTT.